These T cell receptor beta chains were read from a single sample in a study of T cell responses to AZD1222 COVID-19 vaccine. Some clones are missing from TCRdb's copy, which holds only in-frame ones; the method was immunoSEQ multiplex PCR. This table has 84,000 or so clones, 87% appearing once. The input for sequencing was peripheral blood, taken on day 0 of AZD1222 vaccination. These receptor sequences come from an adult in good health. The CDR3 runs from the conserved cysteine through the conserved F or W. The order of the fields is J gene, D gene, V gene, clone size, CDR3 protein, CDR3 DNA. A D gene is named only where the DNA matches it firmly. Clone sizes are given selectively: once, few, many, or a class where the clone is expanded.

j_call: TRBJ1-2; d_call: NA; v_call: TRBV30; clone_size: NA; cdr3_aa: CAWRDRRSASNGYTF; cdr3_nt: TGTGCCTGGAGAGACCGGCGCTCCGCGAGCAATGGCTACACCTTC
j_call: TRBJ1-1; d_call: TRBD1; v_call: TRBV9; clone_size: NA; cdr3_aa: CASSARQGANTEAFF; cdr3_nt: TGTGCCAGCAGCGCCCGGCAGGGGGCGAACACTGAAGCTTTCTTT
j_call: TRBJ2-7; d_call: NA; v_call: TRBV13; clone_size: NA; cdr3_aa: CASRWGLAYEQYF; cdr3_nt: TGTGCCAGCAGGTGGGGACTTGCCTACGAGCAGTACTTC
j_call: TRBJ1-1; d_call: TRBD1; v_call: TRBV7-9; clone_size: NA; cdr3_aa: CASSFRTGQNTEAFF; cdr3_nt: TGTGCCAGCAGCTTCAGGACAGGACAGAACACTGAAGCTTTCTTT
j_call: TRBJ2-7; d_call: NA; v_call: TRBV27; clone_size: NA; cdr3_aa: CASRPGGGGYEQYF; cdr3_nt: TGTGCCAGCCGCCCAGGTGGAGGGGGGTACGAGCAGTACTTC
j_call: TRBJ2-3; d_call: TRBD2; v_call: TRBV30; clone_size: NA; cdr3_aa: CAWTAGGPDTQYF; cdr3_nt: TGTGCCTGGACAGCGGGAGGGCCGGATACGCAGTATTTT
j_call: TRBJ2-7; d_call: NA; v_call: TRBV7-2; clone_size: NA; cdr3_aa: CASSLVYEQYF; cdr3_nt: TGTGCCAGCAGCTTAGTTTACGAGCAGTACTTC
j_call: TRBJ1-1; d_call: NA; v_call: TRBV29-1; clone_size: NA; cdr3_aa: CSVQENTEAFF; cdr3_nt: TGCAGCGTACAGGAGAACACTGAAGCTTTCTTT
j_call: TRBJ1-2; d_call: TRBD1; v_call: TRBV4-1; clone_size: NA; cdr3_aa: CASSHRQGPRATSPIRYGYTF; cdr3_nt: TGCGCCAGCAGCCATCGACAGGGACCACGCGCCACCTCTCCCATAAGGTATGGCTACACCTTC
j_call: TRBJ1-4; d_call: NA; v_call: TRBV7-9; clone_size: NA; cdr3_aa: CASSLKGTRYNEKLFF; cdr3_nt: TGTGCCAGCAGCTTAAAGGGCACACGATATAATGAAAAACTGTTTTTT
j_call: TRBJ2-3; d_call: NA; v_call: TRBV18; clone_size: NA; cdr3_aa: CASSLSTDTQYF; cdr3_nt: TGTGCCAGCTCGCTTAGCACAGATACGCAGTATTTT
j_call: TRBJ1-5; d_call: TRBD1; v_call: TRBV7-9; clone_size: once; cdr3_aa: CASSQGEGLNNQPQHF; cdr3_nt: TGTGCCAGCAGCCAGGGGGAAGGTTTGAACAATCAGCCCCAGCATTTT
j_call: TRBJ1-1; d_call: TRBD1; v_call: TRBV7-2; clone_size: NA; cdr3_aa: CASSFTGAEAFF; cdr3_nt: TGTGCCAGCAGCTTTACAGGGGCTGAAGCTTTCTTT
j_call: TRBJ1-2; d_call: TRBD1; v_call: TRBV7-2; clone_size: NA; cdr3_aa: CASSSQPTGVDGYTF; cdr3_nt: TGTGCCAGCAGCTCTCAACCTACAGGGGTAGATGGCTACACCTTC
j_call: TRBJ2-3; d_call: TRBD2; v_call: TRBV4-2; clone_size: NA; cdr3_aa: CASSRLSPASGRARTDTQYF; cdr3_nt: TGTGCCAGCAGCCGACTGAGCCCAGCTAGCGGGAGGGCCAGAACAGATACGCAGTATTTT
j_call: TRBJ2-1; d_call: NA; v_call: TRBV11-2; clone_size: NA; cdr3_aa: CASSPRSGGNEQFF; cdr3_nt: TGTGCCAGCAGCCCGCGATCTGGTGGCAATGAGCAGTTCTTC
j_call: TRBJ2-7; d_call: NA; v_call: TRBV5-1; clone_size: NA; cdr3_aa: CASSPIGQLLTSYEQYF; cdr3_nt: TGCGCCAGCAGCCCTATAGGACAGCTCCTTACCTCCTACGAGCAGTACTTC
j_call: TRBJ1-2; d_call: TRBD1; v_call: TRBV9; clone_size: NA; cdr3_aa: CASSETGGAIETF; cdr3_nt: TGTGCCAGCAGCGAGACAGGGGGCGCAATTGAGACCTTC
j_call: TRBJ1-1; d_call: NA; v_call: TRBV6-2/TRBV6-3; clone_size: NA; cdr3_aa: CASSYPLTRTTEAFF; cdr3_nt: TGTGCCAGCAGTTACCCGCTTACAAGGACCACTGAAGCTTTCTTT
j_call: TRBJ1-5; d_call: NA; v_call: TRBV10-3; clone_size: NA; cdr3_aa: CAISESGREQPQHF; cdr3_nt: TGTGCCATCAGTGAGTCCGGGCGGGAACAGCCCCAGCATTTT
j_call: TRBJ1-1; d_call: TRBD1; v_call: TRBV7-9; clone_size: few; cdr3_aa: CASSSLQGGLTEAFF; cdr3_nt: TGTGCCAGCAGCTCCCTACAGGGGGGTCTCACTGAAGCTTTCTTT
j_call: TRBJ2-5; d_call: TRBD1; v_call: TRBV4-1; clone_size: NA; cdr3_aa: CASSQDRGQGYGETQYF; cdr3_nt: TGCGCCAGCAGCCAAGATCGAGGACAGGGGTACGGAGAGACCCAGTACTTC
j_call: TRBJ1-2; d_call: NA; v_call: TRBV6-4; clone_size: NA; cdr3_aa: CASSPGQRWGGYTF; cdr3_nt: TGTGCCAGCAGCCCAGGACAAAGGTGGGGAGGCTACACCTTC
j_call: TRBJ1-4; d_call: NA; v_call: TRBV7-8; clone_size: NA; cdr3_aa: CASSEGFLASTNEKLFF; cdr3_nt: TGTGCCAGCAGCGAAGGCTTCCTCGCGTCAACTAATGAAAAACTGTTTTTT
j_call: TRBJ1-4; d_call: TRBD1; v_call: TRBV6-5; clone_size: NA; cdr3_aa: CASSPTGLVEKLFF; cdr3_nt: TGTGCCAGCAGCCCGACAGGGCTAGTAGAAAAACTGTTTTTT
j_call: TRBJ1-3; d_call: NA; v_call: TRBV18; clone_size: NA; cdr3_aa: CASSLTLSASGNTIYF; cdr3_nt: TGTGCCAGCTCACTCACCTTATCCGCCTCTGGAAACACCATATATTTT
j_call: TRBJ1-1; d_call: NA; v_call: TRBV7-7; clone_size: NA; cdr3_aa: CASSLDEGTEAFF; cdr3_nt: TGTGCTAGCAGCTTAGACGAGGGCACTGAAGCTTTCTTT
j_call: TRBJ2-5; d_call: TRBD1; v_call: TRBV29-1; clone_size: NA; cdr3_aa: CSVRQGAQETQYF; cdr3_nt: TGCAGCGTCCGACAGGGGGCCCAAGAGACCCAGTACTTC
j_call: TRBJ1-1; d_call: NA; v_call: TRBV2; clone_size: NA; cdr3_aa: CASSEEGRTNTEAFF; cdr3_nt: TGTGCCAGCAGTGAAGAGGGCAGGACGAACACTGAAGCTTTCTTT
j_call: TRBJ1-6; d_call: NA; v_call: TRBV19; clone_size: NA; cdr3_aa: CASSIGGMSDNSPLHF; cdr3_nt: TGTGCCAGTAGTATCGGAGGAATGAGCGATAATTCACCCCTCCACTTT
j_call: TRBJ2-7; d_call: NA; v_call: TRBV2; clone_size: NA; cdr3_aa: CASSPRGAGSYEQYF; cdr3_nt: TGTGCCAGCAGCCCCCGCGGGGCTGGTTCCTACGAGCAGTACTTC
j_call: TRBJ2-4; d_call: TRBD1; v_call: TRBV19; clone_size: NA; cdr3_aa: CASSLQGAKNIQYF; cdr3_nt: TGTGCCAGTAGTTTACAGGGGGCCAAAAACATTCAGTACTTC
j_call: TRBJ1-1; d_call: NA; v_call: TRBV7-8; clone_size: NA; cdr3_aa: CASSLAGPQREAFF; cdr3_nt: TGTGCCAGCAGCTTAGCAGGTCCTCAACGGGAAGCTTTCTTT
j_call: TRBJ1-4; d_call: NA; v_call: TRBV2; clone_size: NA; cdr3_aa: CASSDTHRSEKLFF; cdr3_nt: TGTGCCAGCAGTGACACTCACAGGTCAGAAAAACTGTTTTTT
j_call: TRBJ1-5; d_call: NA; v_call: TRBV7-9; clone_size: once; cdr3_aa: CASQNSDSNQPQHF; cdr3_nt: TGTGCCAGCCAGAACAGTGATAGCAATCAGCCCCAGCATTTT
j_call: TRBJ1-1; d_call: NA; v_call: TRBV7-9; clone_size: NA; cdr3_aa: CASSLFGENEAFF; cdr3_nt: TGTGCCAGCAGCTTATTTGGTGAGAATGAAGCTTTCTTT
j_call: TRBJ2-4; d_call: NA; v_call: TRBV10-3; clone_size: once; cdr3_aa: CAISESIASRAGIQYF; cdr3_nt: TGTGCCATCAGTGAGTCGATCGCTAGCCGAGCGGGCATTCAGTACTTC
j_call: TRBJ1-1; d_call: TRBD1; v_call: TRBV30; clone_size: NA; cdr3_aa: CASTGLNTEAFF; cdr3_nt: TGTGCCTCGACAGGGTTGAACACTGAAGCTTTCTTT
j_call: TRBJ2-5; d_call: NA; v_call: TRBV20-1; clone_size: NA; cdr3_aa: CSAGGQGGGTQYF; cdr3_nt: TGCAGTGCTGGTGGACAGGGAGGGGGGACCCAGTACTTC
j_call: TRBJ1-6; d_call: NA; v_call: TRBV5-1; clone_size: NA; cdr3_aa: CASSFMDRDSPLHF; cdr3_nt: TGCGCCAGCAGCTTTATGGACAGAGATTCACCCCTCCACTTT
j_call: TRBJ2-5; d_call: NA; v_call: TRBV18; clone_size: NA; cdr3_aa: CASSPTGQETQYF; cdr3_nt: TGTGCCAGCTCACCAACAGGGCAAGAGACCCAGTACTTC
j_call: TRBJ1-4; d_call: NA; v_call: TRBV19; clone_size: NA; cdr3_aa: CASSMGQDREKLFF; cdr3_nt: TGTGCCAGTAGTATGGGCCAGGATCGTGAAAAACTGTTTTTT
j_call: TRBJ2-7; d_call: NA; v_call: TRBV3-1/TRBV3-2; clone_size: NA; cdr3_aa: CASSLETGQRYF; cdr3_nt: TGTGCCAGCAGCCTTGAGACGGGACAACGGTACTTC
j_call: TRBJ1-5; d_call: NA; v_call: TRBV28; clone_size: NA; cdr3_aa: CASSPTGTNQPQHF; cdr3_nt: TGTGCCAGCAGTCCCACAGGAACCAATCAGCCCCAGCATTTT
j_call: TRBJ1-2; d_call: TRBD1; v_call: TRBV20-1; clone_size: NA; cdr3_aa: CSASSGGTGAYVGYTF; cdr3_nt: TGCAGTGCTAGTTCTGGGGGGACAGGGGCCTATGTCGGCTACACCTTC
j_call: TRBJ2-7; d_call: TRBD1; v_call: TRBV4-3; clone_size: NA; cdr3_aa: CASSQDNRGQGYEQYF; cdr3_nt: TGCGCCAGCAGCCAAGACAACCGGGGACAGGGCTACGAGCAGTACTTC
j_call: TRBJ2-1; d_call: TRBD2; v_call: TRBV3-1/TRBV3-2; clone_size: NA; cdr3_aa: CASSRLRLAGNAYNEQFF; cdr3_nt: TGTGCCAGCAGCCGGCTTAGACTAGCGGGAAATGCCTACAATGAGCAGTTCTTC
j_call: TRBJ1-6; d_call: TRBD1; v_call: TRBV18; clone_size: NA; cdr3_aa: CASSLAGQGDSPLHF; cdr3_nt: TGTGCCAGCTCACTCGCGGGACAGGGCGATTCACCCCTCCACTTT
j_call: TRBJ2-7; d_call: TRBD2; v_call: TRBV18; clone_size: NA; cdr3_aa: CASSPPRLAGGVAYEQYF; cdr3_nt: TGTGCCAGCTCACCACCGCGACTAGCGGGAGGGGTGGCCTACGAGCAGTACTTC
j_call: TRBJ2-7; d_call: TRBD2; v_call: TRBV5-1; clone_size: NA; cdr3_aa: CASSLQGLAREQYF; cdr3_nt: TGCGCCAGCAGCTTGCAGGGACTAGCGAGGGAGCAGTACTTC
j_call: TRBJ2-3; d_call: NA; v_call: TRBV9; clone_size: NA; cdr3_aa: CASSARGSGDTDTQYF; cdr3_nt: TGTGCCAGCAGCGCCAGAGGGAGCGGCGACACAGATACGCAGTATTTT
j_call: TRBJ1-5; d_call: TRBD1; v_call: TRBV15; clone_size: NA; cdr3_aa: CATSRGEGTGAQPQHF; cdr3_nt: TGTGCCACCAGCAGAGGGGAGGGGACAGGGGCTCAGCCCCAGCATTTT
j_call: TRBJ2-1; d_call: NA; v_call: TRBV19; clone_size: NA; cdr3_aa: CASSTQGLNEQFF; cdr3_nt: TGTGCCAGTAGCACCCAGGGCCTCAATGAGCAGTTCTTC